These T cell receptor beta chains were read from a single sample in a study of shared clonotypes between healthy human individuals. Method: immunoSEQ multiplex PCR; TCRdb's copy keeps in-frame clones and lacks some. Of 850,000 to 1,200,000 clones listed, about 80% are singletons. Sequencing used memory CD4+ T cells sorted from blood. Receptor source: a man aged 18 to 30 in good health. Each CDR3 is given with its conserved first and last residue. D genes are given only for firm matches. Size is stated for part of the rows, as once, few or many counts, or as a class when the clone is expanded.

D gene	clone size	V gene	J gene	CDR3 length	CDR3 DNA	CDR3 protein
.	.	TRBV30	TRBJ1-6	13	TGTGCCTGGAGTGATACAGGGAATTCACCCCTCCACTTT	CAWSDTGNSPLHF
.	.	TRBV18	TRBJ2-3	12	TGTGCCAGCTCACCCTCGAGGGATACGCAGTATTTT	CASSPSRDTQYF
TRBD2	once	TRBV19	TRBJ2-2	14	TGTGCCAGTGGACTAGCGCGGTTCACCGGGGAGCTGTTTTTT	CASGLARFTGELFF
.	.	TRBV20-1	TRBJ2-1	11	TGCAGTGTGGCTTCCTACAATGAGCAGTTCTTC	CSVASYNEQFF
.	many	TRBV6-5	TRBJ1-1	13	TGTGCCAGCAGTTCACAGATAAACACTGAAGCTTTCTTT	CASSSQINTEAFF
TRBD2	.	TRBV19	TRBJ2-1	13	TGTGCCAGCGGGACTAGCGGGACTCATGAGCAGTTCTTC	CASGTSGTHEQFF
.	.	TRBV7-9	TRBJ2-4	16	TGTGCCAGCAGCTTAGAGGGGACTTTAGCCAAAAACATTCAGTACTTC	CASSLEGTLAKNIQYF
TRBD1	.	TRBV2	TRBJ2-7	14	TGTGCCAGCGGATGGCAGGGGGCAGGCGACGAGCAGTACTTC	CASGWQGAGDEQYF
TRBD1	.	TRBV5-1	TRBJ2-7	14	TGCGCCAGCGGACCACAGGGGGGCCACTACGAGCAGTACTTC	CASGPQGGHYEQYF
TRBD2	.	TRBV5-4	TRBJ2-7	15	TGTGCCAGCAGCCCTCGGGCGGGGAGGGACGACGAGCAGTACTTC	CASSPRAGRDDEQYF
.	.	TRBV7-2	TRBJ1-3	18	TGTGCCAGCAGCTTAGGGGGTGCGGGGGACCTCTCTGGAAACACCATATATTTT	CASSLGGAGDLSGNTIYF
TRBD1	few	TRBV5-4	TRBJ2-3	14	TGTGCCAGCAGCTCGACAGGGAACACAGATACGCAGTATTTT	CASSSTGNTDTQYF
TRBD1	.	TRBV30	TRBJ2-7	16	TGTGCCTGGAGGTCTGAGGACTCCAGGGGGTACTACGAGCAGTACTTC	CAWRSEDSRGYYEQYF
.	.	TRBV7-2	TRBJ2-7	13	TGTGCCAGCAGGTCGACGGGGGTGGGCGAGCAGTACTTC	CASRSTGVGEQYF
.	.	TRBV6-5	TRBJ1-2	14	TGTGCCAGCAGGCAAAGAGGTAGACAGGTCGGCTACACCTTC	CASRQRGRQVGYTF
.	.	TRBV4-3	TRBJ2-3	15	TGCGCCAGCAGCCAAGATGGGGCTGGGACAGATACGCAGTATTTT	CASSQDGAGTDTQYF
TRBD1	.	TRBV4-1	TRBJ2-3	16	TGCGCCAGCAGCCAGGTAACAGGGGGCGTCAAGAATACGCAGTATTTT	CASSQVTGGVKNTQYF
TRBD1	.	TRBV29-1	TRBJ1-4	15	TGCAGCGCCTCCCCGGGGACAGGGAGTAATGAAAAACTGTTTTTT	CSASPGTGSNEKLFF
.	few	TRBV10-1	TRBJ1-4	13	TGCGCCAGCAGTGAGGGACCTAATGAAAAACTGTTTTTT	CASSEGPNEKLFF
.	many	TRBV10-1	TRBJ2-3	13	TGCGCCAGCAGCGGGGCTGGCACAGATACGCAGTATTTT	CASSGAGTDTQYF
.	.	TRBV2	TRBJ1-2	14	TGTGCCAGCAGTGGACGGGGGCAGTCGTATGGCTACACCTTC	CASSGRGQSYGYTF
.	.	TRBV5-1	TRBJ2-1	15	TGCGCCAGCAGCCCAGGAGGGGGGCCGTTCAATGAGCAGTTCTTC	CASSPGGGPFNEQFF
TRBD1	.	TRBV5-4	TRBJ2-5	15	TGTGCCAGCAGCCCCCGGGTCGACAGGGGAGAGACCCAGTACTTC	CASSPRVDRGETQYF
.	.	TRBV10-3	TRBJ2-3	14	TGTGCCACCACTAGCCGCCCTAGCACAGATACGCAGTATTTT	CATTSRPSTDTQYF
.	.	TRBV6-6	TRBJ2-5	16	TGTGCCAGCAGTTACTCGGGGACACCGGGAGGAGAGACCCAGTACTTC	CASSYSGTPGGETQYF
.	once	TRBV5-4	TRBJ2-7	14	TGTGCCAGCAGCAGCCTGCACAGAGACTACGAGCAGTACTTC	CASSSLHRDYEQYF
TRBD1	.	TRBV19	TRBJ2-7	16	TGTGCCAGTAGTTCCCCCGGGACAGGGGGAACCTACGAGCAGTACTTC	CASSSPGTGGTYEQYF
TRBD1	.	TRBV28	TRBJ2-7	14	TGTGCCAGCAGAGCAACAGGGGGCGGGGGCGAGCAGTACTTC	CASRATGGGGEQYF
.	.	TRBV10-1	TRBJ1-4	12	TGCGCCAGCAGCACAGGGAATGAAAAACTGTTTTTT	CASSTGNEKLFF
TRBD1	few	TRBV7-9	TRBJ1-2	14	TGTGCCAGCAGCGCACGGGACAGCGGCTATGGCTACACCTTC	CASSARDSGYGYTF
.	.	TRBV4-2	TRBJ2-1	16	TGTGCCAGCAGCCAAGATCGGCTAGGCTCCTACAATGAGCAGTTCTTC	CASSQDRLGSYNEQFF
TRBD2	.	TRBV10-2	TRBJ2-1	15	TGCGCCAGCAGTGAGTCTGGCGGGAGGGCTAATGAGCAGTTCTTC	CASSESGGRANEQFF
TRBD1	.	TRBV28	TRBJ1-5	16	TGTGCCAGCAGTCTACGACAGGGTTGGCGCAATCAGCCCCAGCATTTT	CASSLRQGWRNQPQHF
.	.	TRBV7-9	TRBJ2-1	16	TGTGCCAGCAGCTTAGACCCAGCAAAATACTACAATGAGCAGTTCTTC	CASSLDPAKYYNEQFF
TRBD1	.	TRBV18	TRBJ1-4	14	TGTGCCAGCTCAACCGGGACAGCGGGTGAAAAACTGTTTTTT	CASSTGTAGEKLFF